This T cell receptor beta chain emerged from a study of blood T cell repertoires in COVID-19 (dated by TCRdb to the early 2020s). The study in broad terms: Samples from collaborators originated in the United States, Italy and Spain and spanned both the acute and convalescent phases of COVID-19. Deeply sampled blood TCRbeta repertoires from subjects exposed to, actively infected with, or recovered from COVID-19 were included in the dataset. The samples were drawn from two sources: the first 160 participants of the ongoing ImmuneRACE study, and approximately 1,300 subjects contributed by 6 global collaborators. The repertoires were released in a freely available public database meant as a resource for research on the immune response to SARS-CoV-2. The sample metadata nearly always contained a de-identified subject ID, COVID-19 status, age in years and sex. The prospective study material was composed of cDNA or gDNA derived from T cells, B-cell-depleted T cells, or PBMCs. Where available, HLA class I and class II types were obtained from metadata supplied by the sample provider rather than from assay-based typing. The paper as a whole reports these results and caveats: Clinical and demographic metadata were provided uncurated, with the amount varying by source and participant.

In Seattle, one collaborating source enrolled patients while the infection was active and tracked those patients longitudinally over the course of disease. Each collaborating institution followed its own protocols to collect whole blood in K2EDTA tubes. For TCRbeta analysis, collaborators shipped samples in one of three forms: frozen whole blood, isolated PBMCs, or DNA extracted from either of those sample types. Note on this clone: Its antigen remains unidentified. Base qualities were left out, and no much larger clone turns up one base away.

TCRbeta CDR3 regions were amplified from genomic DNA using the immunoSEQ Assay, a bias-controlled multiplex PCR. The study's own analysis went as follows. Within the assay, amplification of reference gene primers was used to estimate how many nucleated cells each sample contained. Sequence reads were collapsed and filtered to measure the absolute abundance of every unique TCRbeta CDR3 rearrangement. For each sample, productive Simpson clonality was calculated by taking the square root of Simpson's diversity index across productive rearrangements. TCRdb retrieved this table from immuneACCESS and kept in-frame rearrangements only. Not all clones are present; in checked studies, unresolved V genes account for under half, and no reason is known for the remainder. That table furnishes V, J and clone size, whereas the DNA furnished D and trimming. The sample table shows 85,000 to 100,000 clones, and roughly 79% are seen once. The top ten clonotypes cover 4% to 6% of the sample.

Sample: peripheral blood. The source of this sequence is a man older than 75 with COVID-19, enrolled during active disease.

In nucleotide form, the sequence is TGTGCCAGCAGTCGATCAGGGGTCGGATCCACAGATACGCAGTATTTT. Its translation reads: CASSRSGVGSTDTQYF. Here the chain combines TRBV28 and TRBJ2-3; TRBD1 might be the D gene, on 6 matching bases. The CDR3 sequence holds 16 residues, the cysteine and phenylalanine included. Left in the record is the CDR3 DNA by itself, 48 bases read in frame from the first base. V is shortened by 5 bases, J by 2 bases, and the region joining them spans 17 bases. The germline V gene specifies MDHEN as CDR1 and SYDVKM as CDR2.